This record concerns one TCR beta chain sequence. Antigen specificity is unknown. The sample originates from a study of shared clonotypes between healthy human individuals. Looking at the study overall: Each donor contributed plates that comprised three CD4 naive, three CD4 memory, two CD8 naive and one CD8 memory. General study points: Although depth was large, rarefaction showed that sequencing of the sorted subsets was incomplete.

Naive CD8 cells, CD45RO-negative and positively selected for CCR7, excluded terminally differentiated effector memory CD45RA+ cells. Those who donated were healthy HIV-negative adults, with no recent acute infections or vaccinations reported. V was clipped by 5 bases and J by 4 bases; unmatched bases: 9. There are 16 residues in the CDR3. Germline V gene data show CDR1 as SGHAT and CDR2 as FQNNGV. Sequencing used immunoSEQ multiplex PCR; TCRdb keeps in-frame clones, though not all of them. Here the sample spans hundreds of thousands of clones, 92% being singletons. The sequenced sample was naive CD8+ T cells sorted from blood. V usage is TRBV11-2 and J usage is TRBJ2-2; 8 positions agree with TRBD1. This sequence originates from a man aged 25 to 40 in good health. The CDR3 DNA is TGTGCCAGCAGCAGAGGATGGACAGGGCCCACCGGGGAGCTGTTTTTT. It codes for CASSRGWTGPTGELFF.